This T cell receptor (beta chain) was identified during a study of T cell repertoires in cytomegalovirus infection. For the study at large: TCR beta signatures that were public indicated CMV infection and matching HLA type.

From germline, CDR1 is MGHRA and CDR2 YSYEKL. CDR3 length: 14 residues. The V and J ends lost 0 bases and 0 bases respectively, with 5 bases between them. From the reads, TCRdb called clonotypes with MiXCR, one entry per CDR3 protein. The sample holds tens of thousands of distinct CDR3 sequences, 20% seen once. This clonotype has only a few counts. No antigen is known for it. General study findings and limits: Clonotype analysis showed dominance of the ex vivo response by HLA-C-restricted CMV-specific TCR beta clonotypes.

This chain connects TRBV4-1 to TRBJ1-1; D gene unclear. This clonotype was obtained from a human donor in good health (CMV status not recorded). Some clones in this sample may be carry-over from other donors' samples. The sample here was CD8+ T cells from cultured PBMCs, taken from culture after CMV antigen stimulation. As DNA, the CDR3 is TGCGCCAGCAGCCAAGATTGGGTGAACACTGAAGCTTTCTTT. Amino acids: CASSQDWVNTEAFF.